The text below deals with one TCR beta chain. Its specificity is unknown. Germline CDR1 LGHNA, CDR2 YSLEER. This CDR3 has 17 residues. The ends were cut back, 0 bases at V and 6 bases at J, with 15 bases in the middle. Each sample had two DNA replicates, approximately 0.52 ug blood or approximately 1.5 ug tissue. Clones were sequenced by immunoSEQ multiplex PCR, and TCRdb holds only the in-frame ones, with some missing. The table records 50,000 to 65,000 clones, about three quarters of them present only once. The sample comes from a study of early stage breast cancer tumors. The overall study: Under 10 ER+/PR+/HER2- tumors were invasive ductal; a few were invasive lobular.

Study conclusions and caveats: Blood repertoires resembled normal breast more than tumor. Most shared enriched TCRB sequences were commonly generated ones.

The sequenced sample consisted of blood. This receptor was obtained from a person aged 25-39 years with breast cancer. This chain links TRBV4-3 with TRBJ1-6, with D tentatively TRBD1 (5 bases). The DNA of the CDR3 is TGCGCCAGCAGCCAAGATCTATCGGTCCAGGGTAATTCACCCCTCCACTTT. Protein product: CASSQDLSVQGNSPLHF.